The 17 T cell receptor beta chains below come from one sample, sequenced in a study of blood T cell repertoires in COVID-19. Only in-frame clones appear in the TCRdb table, and some are missing; sequencing was by immunoSEQ multiplex PCR. The table has some 260,000 clones, about 80% seen once; the top ten hold over 7.5%. The specimen sequenced was peripheral blood. These receptors came from a man aged 80 or over with acute or convalescent COVID-19.

The chain links TRBV5-1 to TRBJ2-2; D is perhaps TRBD2 (5 bases). The CDR3 has 13 residues. V lost 4 bases and J lost 7, with 11 bases in between. Germline-derived CDR1 and CDR2 are SGHRS and YFSETQ. CDR3 DNA: TGCGCCAGCAGCCCCCCGGGGAGCGGGGAGCTGTTTTTT. It specifies CASSPPGSGELFF.

The rearrangement uses TRBV5-1 and TRBJ2-3, with TRBD1 identical over 7 bases. The CDR3 is made up of 14 amino acids. The V gene end was trimmed by 5 bases and the J gene end by 6 bases; junction bases not matched to a gene: 9. The V gene's germline CDR1 is SGHRS and CDR2 YFSETQ. The DNA for the CDR3 is TGCGCCAGCAGTCAACAGGGGTTAAAGGATACGCAGTATTTT. It specifies CASSQQGLKDTQYF. Drawing the rest from reference TRBV5-1 and TRBJ2-3, the complete variable domain is KAGVTQTPRYLIKTRGQQVTLSCSPISGHRSVSWYQQTPGQGLQFLFEYFSETQRNKGNFPGRFSGRQFSNSRSEMNVSTLELGDSALYLCASSQQGLKDTQYFGPGTRLTVL.

The chain has TRBV6-6 and TRBJ2-7; D possibly corresponds to TRBD2 (5 bases). The CDR3 spans 15 residues. Per germline, CDR1 MNHNY and CDR2 SVGAGI (reference sequence). Trimming took off 4 bases at V and 0 bases at J, with 13 bases between the two ends. CDR3: CASSFRRRGSYEQYF. CDR3 in DNA: TGTGCCAGCAGTTTCAGGCGACGGGGCTCCTACGAGCAGTACTTC.

The CDR3 region has the DNA TGTGCCAGCAGTACAGGGGGTGCTAACTATGGCTACACCTTC. Its translation: CASSTGGANYGYTF. This sequence joins TRBV6-5 and TRBJ1-2, with TRBD1 identical over 8 bases. CDR3 length: 14 amino acids. Germline lookup yields CDR1 MNHEY and CDR2 SVGAGI. The V segment lost 5 bases and the J segment 0 bases; nucleotides outside the gene matches: 2.

The rearrangement joins TRBV2 to TRBJ2-3; TRBD1 matches 8 bases. Germline lookup yields CDR1 SNHLY and CDR2 FYNNEI. This CDR3 comprises 15 residues. The trim removed 5 bases at V and 4 bases at J, leaving 8 bases unmatched. The CDR3 spells CASSRQGRRSDTQYF. The CDR3 region has the DNA TGTGCCAGCAGTAGACAGGGGCGACGGTCAGATACGCAGTATTTT.

The chain links TRBV28 to TRBJ2-6; 7 bases map to TRBD1. V lost 5 bases and J lost 0; bases outside the gene matches: 1. Germline V lookup: CDR1 MDHEN, CDR2 SYDVKM. The CDR3 covers 15 residues. CDR3 nucleotide sequence: TGTGCCAGCAGTCCAGGGGGCTCTGGGGCCAACGTCCTGACTTTC. Translated, it gives CASSPGGSGANVLTF.

This clone has only one observation. The chain combines TRBV3-1 (or the pseudogene TRBV3-2) with TRBJ1-1; D perhaps matches TRBD1 (5 bases). The CDR3 consists of 15 residues. V was shortened by 0 bases and J by 0 bases, with 8 bases between the two germline ends. Germline values: CDR1 LGHDT, CDR2 YNNKEL (reference sequence). In nucleotides, the CDR3 is TGTGCCAGCAGCCAAGAAGGACAAATGAACACTGAAGCTTTCTTT. Protein sequence: CASSQEGQMNTEAFF.

This chain joins TRBV30 and TRBJ1-2, with 8 nucleotides matching TRBD1. This CDR3 contains 12 residues. From germline, CDR1 is GTSNPN and CDR2 SVGIG (reference sequence). V lost 2 bases and J lost 8; bases outside the gene matches: 4. CDR3 sequence (DNA): TGTGCCTGGAGTCGACAGGGGTTCGGCTACACCTTC. Residues: CAWSRQGFGYTF.

This sequence joins TRBV7-2 and TRBJ1-4; D is unclear. V gave up 6 bases and J gave up 11 bases, with 16 bases separating them. The CDR3 covers 13 residues. Per the germline V gene, CDR1 is SGHTA and CDR2 is FQGNSA. CDR3 sequence reads: CASSPDRGGKLFF. In DNA, the CDR3 is TGTGCCAGCAGTCCCGACCGGGGAGGGAAACTGTTTTTT. Full variable domain (rest looked up from reference TRBV7-2 and TRBJ1-4): GAGVSQSPSNKVTEKGKDVELRCDPISGHTALYWYRQSLGQGLEFLIYFQGNSAPDKSGLPSDRFSAERTGGSVSTLTIQRTQQEDSAVYLCASSPDRGGKLFFGSGTQLSVL.

V and J are TRBV1 and TRBJ2-5; the DNA was not used to check the table's D call, TRBD1. TRBV1 is a pseudogene locus. This CDR3 has 14 residues. CDR3 bases: TGCACCAGCAGCCTGGACAGGGGCGGAGAGACCCAGTACTTC. It yields the protein CTSSLDRGGETQYF.

The chain recombines TRBV11-2 with TRBJ1-6, with TRBD1 identical over 10 bases. The germline CDR1 and CDR2 sequences are SGHAT and FQNNGV. CDR3 size: 14 residues. The J segment lost 8 bases and the V segment lost 7 bases, leaving 5 bases of the junction unmatched. CDR3 in DNA: TGTGCCAGCACACGGGACAGGGGTTATTCACCCCTCCACTTT. Amino acid sequence: CASTRDRGYSPLHF.

This clone was recorded once. The chain has TRBV7-9 and TRBJ1-1; D uncertain. Germline CDR1 reads SEHNR; CDR2 reads FQNEAQ (reference sequence). This CDR3 comprises 18 residues. The V end was cut by 1 base, the J end by 2 bases, with 20 bases between. The CDR3 here is CASSLVASRGTLNTEAFF. DNA for the CDR3: TGTGCCAGCAGCTTAGTTGCTAGTCGGGGAACGCTAAACACTGAAGCTTTCTTT. Full variable domain (remainder filled in from reference TRBV7-9 and TRBJ1-1): DTGVSQNPRHKITKRGQNVTFRCDPISEHNRLYWYRQTLGQGPEFLTYFQNEAQLEKSRLLSDRFSAERPKGSFSTLEIQRTEQGDSAMYLCASSLVASRGTLNTEAFFGQGTRLTVV.

The chain couples TRBV19 to TRBJ2-3, with 7 positions matching TRBD2. The trim removed 6 bases at V and 3 bases at J, leaving 6 bases unmatched. There are 14 residues in the CDR3. Germline V gives CDR1 LNHDA, CDR2 SQIVND (reference sequence). The CDR3 DNA sequence: TGTGCCAGTAGAGCCTGGGAGGGGACAGATACGCAGTATTTT. It is translated as CASRAWEGTDTQYF.

In nucleotides, the CDR3 is TGTGCCAGCAGCTTAGAACTTCTCTATGGCTACACCTTC. Protein: CASSLELLYGYTF. This rearrangement joins TRBV5-5 to TRBJ1-2; D gene uncertain. V was trimmed by 2 bases and J by 4 bases, leaving 9 bases between them. Germline values: CDR1 SGHKS, CDR2 YYEKEE (reference sequence). The CDR3 contains 13 residues.

The chain carries TRBV11-3 and TRBJ2-7; D is undetermined. Germline V gene sequence: CDR1 SGHNT, CDR2 YENEEA. The CDR3 covers 13 residues. V was cut by 5 bases and J by 2 bases, with 10 bases left in between. CDR3 bases: TGTGCCAGCAGCCCAGCAGGCGCCTACGAGCAGTACTTC. Its protein is CASSPAGAYEQYF.

The CDR3, as DNA: TGTGCCAGCAGCAAGGGACAGGGAAGGGACGAGCAGTACTTC. This translates into CASSKGQGRDEQYF. V usage is TRBV7-8 and J usage is TRBJ2-7; TRBD1 matches 9 bases. Germline trimming cut 5 bases from V and 5 bases from J; bases unmatched to any gene: 7. The CDR3 has 14 amino acids. Germline V gene lookup returns CDR1 SGHVS and CDR2 FQNEAQ.

The rearrangement joins TRBV18 to TRBJ2-2; D uncertain. This CDR3 spans 16 amino acids. The germline V and J ends were trimmed by 6 bases and 1 base, with 15 bases remaining between them. CDR1 is KGHSH, CDR2 LQKENI, per germline. CDR3 protein: CASSPPTAVNTGELFF. The CDR3, as DNA: TGTGCCAGCTCTCCCCCAACAGCCGTGAACACCGGGGAGCTGTTTTTT.